These 24 T cell receptor beta chains came from one sample sequenced in a study of molecular identifiers for immune sequencing clone quantification. TCRdb re-called the PCR reads through MiXCR, storing one row per CDR3 protein. The table shows about half a million distinct CDR3 sequences, with 25% occurring only once. Sequencing used naive CD8+ T cells from blood, with Jurkat cell RNA spiked in. Subset defined: FACS-sorted CD8+CD4-CCR7+CD45RA+ naive T cells. The receptors derive from a human donor in good health. Some libraries in this study had Jurkat cell RNA spiked in.

The CDR3 nucleotides are TGTGCCAGCAGATTCCTAGACGGATGGCCTAACTATGGCTACACCTTC. This sequence encodes CASRFLDGWPNYGYTF. The rearrangement links TRBV6-2 or TRBV6-3 to TRBJ1-2; D is uncertain. CDR1 is MNHEY, CDR2 SVGEGT, per germline. This CDR3 has 16 amino acids. V was trimmed by 6 bases and J by 0 bases, leaving 17 bases between them.

Notes on this clonotype: In this CDR3 the conserved last residue, phenylalanine or tryptophan, is missing, so a read error is likely. The rearrangement uses TRBV20-1 and TRBJ2-3; D may match TRBD1 or TRBD2 (5 bases each). The length of the CDR3 is 16 residues. V shed 2 bases and J shed 0 bases, with 15 bases lying between them. The germline CDR1 and CDR2 sequences are DFQATT and SNEGSKA (reference sequence). The CDR3 region has the DNA TGCAGTGCTAGAATCGGGGCGTCTCCTAGCACAGATACGCAGTATTTA. It translates to CSARIGASPSTDTQYL.

A few counts support this clonotype. This could be a read error, since a much larger clone is one nucleotide away. This rearrangement joins TRBV5-1 to TRBJ1-5, with unresolved D. This CDR3 comprises 14 residues. Germline V gene lookup returns CDR1 SGHRS and CDR2 YFSETQ. V lost 4 bases and J lost 7, with 15 bases in between. CDR3 loop: CASSPVPGGQPQHF. The DNA of the CDR3 is TGCGCCAGCAGCCCCGTGCCAGGCGGACAGCCCCAGCATTTT.

The chain uses TRBV20-1 and TRBJ2-5, with D maybe TRBD1 (5 bases). The V gene lost 0 bases and the J gene lost 5 bases, with 16 bases spanning the gap. This CDR3 contains 15 residues. CDR1 is DFQATT, CDR2 SNEGSKA, per germline (reference sequence). DNA of the CDR3: TGCAGTGCTAGAGATGGCGGAGCAGGGTGGGAGACCCAGTACTTC. It codes for CSARDGGAGWETQYF.

In this sample, this clonotype turned up a few times. The CDR3 DNA reads as TGTGCCAGTCGGGCCTTCCCCTGGGGCTACACCTTC. This encodes CASRAFPWGYTF. The V gene is TRBV19, the J gene TRBJ1-2, with D unresolved. Germline CDR1 is LNHDA and CDR2 is SQIVND (reference sequence). The CDR3 spans 12 residues. V was trimmed by 8 bases and J by 8 bases, leaving 15 bases between them.

This clonotype was found many times. The chain joins TRBV7-6 to TRBJ2-7, with D uncertain. Germline assignment: CDR1 SGHVS and CDR2 FNYEAQ. The CDR3 runs 14 residues. The V gene lost 3 bases and the J gene lost 4 bases, with 13 bases spanning the gap. CDR3 coding DNA: TGTGCCAGCAGCTTTAGGCCCGTGGGTTACGAGCAGTACTTC. Its translation is CASSFRPVGYEQYF.

Turning to this clonotype: This may be a read error, as it is one base from a much larger clone. V usage is TRBV12-3 or TRBV12-4 and J usage is TRBJ2-3; TRBD1 or TRBD2 may be the D gene (5 bases each). Trimming left V 3 bases short and J 8 bases short, with 12 bases between. This CDR3 is built from 13 residues. The chain's CDR3 is CASSFEGPGTQYF. In nucleotides, the CDR3 is TGTGCCAGCAGTTTCGAGGGGCCAGGTACGCAGTATTTT.

Concerning this clonotype: Being one base from a much bigger clone, this may be a read error. The chain employs TRBV30 and TRBJ2-1; D not resolved. The CDR3 covers 15 residues. Deletions cut 1 base from V and 2 bases from J, with 12 bases between. Germline-derived CDR1 and CDR2 are GTSNPN and SVGIG (reference sequence). The CDR3 spells CAWSAFEAPYNEQFF. The DNA of the CDR3 is TGTGCCTGGAGTGCGTTCGAGGCTCCCTACAATGAGCAGTTCTTC. The full variable domain, rest sourced from reference TRBV30 and TRBJ2-1, is SQTIHQWPATLVQPVGSPLSLECTVEGTSNPNLYWYRQAAGRGLQLLFYSVGIGQISSEVPQNLSASRPQDRQFILSSKKLLLSDSGFYLCAWSAFEAPYNEQFFGPGTRLTVL.

The V call is TRBV7-6, the J call TRBJ2-7; TRBD1 aligns across 9 bases. Trimming took 3 bases from V and 0 from J; bases not matched to a gene: 6. This CDR3 has 16 residues. The V gene's germline CDR1 is SGHVS and CDR2 FNYEAQ. For the CDR3, the DNA is TGTGCCAGCAGCTTTGCCGGGACAGGGAGCTCCTACGAGCAGTACTTC. Translation: CASSFAGTGSSYEQYF.

This chain uses TRBV9 with TRBJ2-1; D remains ambiguous. V lost 0 bases, J lost 5 bases, and 3 bases lay in between. This CDR3 comprises 12 residues. Germline V gene data show CDR1 as SGDLS and CDR2 as YYNGEE. CDR3 protein: CASSVGNNEQFF. The CDR3 nucleotides are TGTGCCAGCAGCGTAGGCAACAATGAGCAGTTCTTC. The full variable domain, in which reference TRBV9 and TRBJ2-1 provide the parts outside the CDR3, is DSGVTQTPKHLITATGQRVTLRCSPRSGDLSVYWYQQSLDQGLQFLIQYYNGEERAKGNILERFSAQQFPDLHSELNLSSLELGDSALYFCASSVGNNEQFFGPGTRLTVL.

This clonotype was found many times. The rearrangement uses TRBV4-3 and TRBJ1-6; D might be TRBD1 (6 bases). Trimming took 0 bases from V and 8 from J, leaving 14 bases between them. The CDR3 runs to 16 residues. The germline V gene has CDR1 LGHNA and CDR2 YSLEER. The CDR3 nucleotides are TGCGCCAGCAGCCAAGATTTCCAGGGGACGTATTCACCCCTCCACTTT. The encoded protein is CASSQDFQGTYSPLHF.

This clonotype has ten or more counts. This chain connects TRBV20-1 to TRBJ2-7; 13 positions agree with TRBD2. The CDR3 is made up of 14 amino acids. Germline V gives CDR1 DFQATT, CDR2 SNEGSKA (reference sequence). The ends lost 6 bases at V and 0 bases at J; junction bases unmatched: 2. The CDR3 loop is CSAGLAGVSYEQYF. Written as DNA, the CDR3 is TGCAGTGCAGGACTAGCGGGAGTCTCCTACGAGCAGTACTTC.

At least ten counts were recorded for this clonotype. CDR3 amino acids: CASSQETGTYEQYF. In DNA, the CDR3 is TGCGCCAGCAGCCAAGAAACAGGTACCTACGAGCAGTACTTC. V usage is TRBV4-3 and J usage is TRBJ2-7; TRBD1 is a possible D gene (5 bases). CDR3 length: 14 residues. Trimming shortened V by 0 bases and J by 2 bases, and 8 bases separated the two germline ends. Germline V lookup: CDR1 LGHNA, CDR2 YSLEER.

The chain joins TRBV24-1 to TRBJ2-2; 8 nucleotides agree with TRBD1. The CDR3 contains 13 residues. The V gene's germline CDR1 is KGHDR and CDR2 SFDVKD. The trim removed 7 bases at V and 5 bases at J, leaving 2 bases unmatched. The CDR3 reads CATRTGETGELFF. Here the CDR3 DNA reads TGTGCCACCAGGACAGGGGAGACCGGGGAGCTGTTTTTT.

This chain uses TRBV7-2 with TRBJ2-7, with 8 bases that match TRBD2. CDR3 length: 16 residues. Germline V CDR1 and CDR2: SGHTA, FQGNSA. V dropped 5 bases and J dropped 4; count of bases not matched to a gene: 13. The CDR3 here is CASSPEPGTRTYEQYF. The CDR3 DNA follows: TGTGCCAGCAGCCCAGAGCCGGGGACTAGAACTTACGAGCAGTACTTC. The variable domain in full, with the rest retrieved from reference TRBV7-2 and TRBJ2-7, is GAGVSQSPSNKVTEKGKDVELRCDPISGHTALYWYRQSLGQGLEFLIYFQGNSAPDKSGLPSDRFSAERTGGSVSTLTIQRTQQEDSAVYLCASSPEPGTRTYEQYFGPGTRLTVT.

A single count supports this clonotype. The chain has TRBV12-3 or TRBV12-4 and TRBJ2-5; no reliable D call. V was shortened by 6 bases and J by 2 bases, with 10 bases between the two germline ends. The CDR3 length is 13 residues. The CDR3 DNA follows: TGTGCCAGCAGGGCCTTGGTTCAAGAGACCCAGTACTTC. Translating gives CASRALVQETQYF.

This clonotype was detected a few times. This rearrangement joins TRBV15 to TRBJ2-2, with D possibly matching TRBD2 (8 bases). CDR1 and CDR2 from the germline V gene are LNHNV and YYDKDF (reference sequence). Trimming took 0 bases from V and 0 from J, leaving 14 bases between them. The CDR3 loop spans 18 amino acids. CDR3 coding DNA: TGTGCCACCAGCAGAGAGTTAGCGGGGACAGCGAACACCGGGGAGCTGTTTTTT. Protein: CATSRELAGTANTGELFF.

There are a few counts of this clonotype. The chain combines TRBV7-9 with TRBJ2-7; 8 bases are shared with TRBD2. V was clipped by 1 base and J by 0 bases; unmatched bases: 5. The CDR3 spans 16 residues. In germline, CDR1 is SEHNR, CDR2 FQNEAQ (reference sequence). The CDR3, as DNA: TGTGCCAGCAGCTTAGGTAGCGGGGCAAGCTCCTACGAGCAGTACTTC. It encodes CASSLGSGASSYEQYF.

The chain carries TRBV27 and TRBJ1-2; possible D gene TRBD1, 5 bases. The V and J ends lost 1 base and 3 bases respectively, with 12 bases between them. Germline values: CDR1 MNHEY, CDR2 SMNVEV (reference sequence). The CDR3 runs to 15 residues. CDR3 in DNA: TGTGCCAGCAGTTTATTATCGGGGGACCACTATGGCTACACCTTC. Translating it yields CASSLLSGDHYGYTF.

This clonotype was recorded many times. V gene TRBV29-1 combines with J gene TRBJ1-4; 8 bases fit TRBD1. Germline V gene lookup returns CDR1 SQVTM and CDR2 ANQGSEA. Losses at the gene ends were 6 bases for V and 7 bases for J; bases not matched to a gene: 7. The CDR3 contains 13 residues. The CDR3: CSVPLQGGEKLFF. The CDR3, as DNA: TGCAGCGTGCCCCTACAGGGGGGTGAAAAACTGTTTTTT.

V is TRBV20-1 and J is TRBJ2-7; maybe TRBD1 (6 bases). This CDR3 has 15 residues. V gave up 0 bases and J gave up 0 bases, with 12 bases separating them. Germline V lookup: CDR1 DFQATT, CDR2 SNEGSKA (reference sequence). This CDR3 is CSAREQGKSSYEQYF. The DNA of the CDR3 is TGCAGTGCTAGAGAGCAGGGGAAGAGCTCCTACGAGCAGTACTTC.

This clonotype came up a few times. This rearrangement joins TRBV4-1 to TRBJ2-7; TRBD2 might be the D (5 bases). Trimming left V 3 bases short and J 0 bases short, with 9 bases between. CDR1 and CDR2 from the germline V gene are MGHRA and YSYEKL. The CDR3 is 14 residues long. The CDR3 sequence: CASSQSGDSYEQYF. In nucleotides, the CDR3 is TGCGCCAGCAGCCAGAGCGGAGACTCCTACGAGCAGTACTTC.

Only one count was recorded for this clonotype. A much more abundant neighbour one base away suggests this may be a read error. The chain has TRBV7-9 and TRBJ2-3, with D perhaps TRBD2 (7 bases). The CDR3 loop spans 15 amino acids. Germline CDR1 is SEHNR and CDR2 is FQNEAQ (reference sequence). CDR3 in amino acids: CASSLPLGGPDTRYF. As DNA, the CDR3 is TGTGCCAGCAGCTTACCTTTGGGGGGGCCAGATACGCGGTATTTT. The full variable domain, with the rest looked up from reference TRBV7-9 and TRBJ2-3, is DTGVSQNPRHKITKRGQNVTFRCDPISEHNRLYWYRQTLGQGPEFLTYFQNEAQLEKSRLLSDRFSAERPKGSFSTLEIQRTEQGDSAMYLCASSLPLGGPDTRYFGPGTRLTVL.

This clonotype was counted between two and nine times. The chain couples TRBV13 to TRBJ1-4, with TRBD1 matching over 11 bases. V gave up 5 bases and J gave up 8 bases; unmatched junction bases: 10. Per the germline V gene, CDR1 is PRHDT and CDR2 is FYEKMQ (reference sequence). This CDR3 contains 16 residues. CDR3 protein: CASSDRDRGLNEKLFF. The CDR3 DNA reads as TGTGCCAGCAGCGACCGGGACAGGGGGTTGAACGAAAAACTGTTTTTT.